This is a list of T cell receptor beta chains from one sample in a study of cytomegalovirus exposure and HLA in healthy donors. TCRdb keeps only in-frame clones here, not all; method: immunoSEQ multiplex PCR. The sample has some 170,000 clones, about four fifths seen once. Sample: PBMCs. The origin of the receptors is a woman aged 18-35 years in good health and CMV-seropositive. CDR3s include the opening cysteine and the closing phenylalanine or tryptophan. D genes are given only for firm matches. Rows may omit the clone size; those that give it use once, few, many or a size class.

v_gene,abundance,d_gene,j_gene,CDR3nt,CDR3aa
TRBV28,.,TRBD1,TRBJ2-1,TGTGCCAGCAGTCTAAACCCGGGACAGGGAGGCAATGAGCAGTTCTTC,CASSLNPGQGGNEQFF
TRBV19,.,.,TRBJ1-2,TGTGCCAGTAGTAACCTGAGGGACACTAACCAATATGGCTACACCTTC,CASSNLRDTNQYGYTF
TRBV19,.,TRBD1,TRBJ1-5,TGTGCCAGTAGTATCCGTGGGACAGGTCGTCTTTCTCAGCCCCAGCATTTT,CASSIRGTGRLSQPQHF
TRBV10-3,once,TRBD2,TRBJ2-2,TGTGCCATCAGTGCGGAACTAGCGGGGGGGCCCCTTAACACCGGGGAGCTGTTTTTT,CAISAELAGGPLNTGELFF
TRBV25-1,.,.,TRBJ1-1,TGTGCCAGCAGTGAATTAAGGGGGGGGGCCGAAGCTTTCTTT,CASSELRGGAEAFF
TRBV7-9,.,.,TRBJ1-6,TGTGCCAGCAGCTTAGTTTTCGGGCCCCGGGGTTCACCCCTCCACTTT,CASSLVFGPRGSPLHF
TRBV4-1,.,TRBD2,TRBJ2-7,TGCGCCAGCAGCCAAGACGAAACGGCGCTTCGGGGGGTGGGCTACGAGCAGTACTTC,CASSQDETALRGVGYEQYF
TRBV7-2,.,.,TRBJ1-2,TGTGCCAGCAGCTTAGCTCCCGACGGGGGTGGCTACACCTTC,CASSLAPDGGGYTF
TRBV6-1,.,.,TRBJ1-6,TGTGCCAGCGGTGGGACTGGGGATTCACCCCTCCACTTT,CASGGTGDSPLHF
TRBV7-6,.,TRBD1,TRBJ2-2,TGTGCCAGCAGCCCAAGGACAGGGGACGCCGGGGAGCTGTTTTTT,CASSPRTGDAGELFF
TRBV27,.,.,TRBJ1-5,TGTGCCAGCAGGGGCAGTAGCAATCAGCCCCAGCATTTT,CASRGSSNQPQHF
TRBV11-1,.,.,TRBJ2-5,TGTGCCAGCAGCTTAATAGCCCGAGAGACCCAGTACTTC,CASSLIARETQYF
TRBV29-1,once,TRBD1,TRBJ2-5,TGCAGCGTCGAGGCGACAGGGGGATCCGAGCAAGAGACCCAGTACTTC,CSVEATGGSEQETQYF
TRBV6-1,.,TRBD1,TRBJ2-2,TGTGCCAGCAGTGCAAACAGGGGTTCCACCGGGGAGCTGTTTTTT,CASSANRGSTGELFF
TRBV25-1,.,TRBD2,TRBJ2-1,TGTGCCAGCAGGGATCTAGCGGGGGGGGACAATGAGCAGTTCTTC,CASRDLAGGDNEQFF
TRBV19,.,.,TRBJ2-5,TGTGCCAGTAGCCCGGCAGGGGTTGCGGAGACCCAGTACTTC,CASSPAGVAETQYF
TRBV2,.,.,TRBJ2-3,TGTGCCAGCAGTATTTATAGATTCACAGATACGCAGTATTTT,CASSIYRFTDTQYF
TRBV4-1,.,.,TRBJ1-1,TGCGCCAGCAGCCAAGAACGGGTTATGGGGAGCACTGAAGCTTTCTTT,CASSQERVMGSTEAFF
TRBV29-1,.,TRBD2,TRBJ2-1,TGCAGCGTTGACGCCGGGACTAGCGGGGGGGACGGTGAGCAGTTCTTC,CSVDAGTSGGDGEQFF
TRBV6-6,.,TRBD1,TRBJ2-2,TGTGCCAGCAGCTCGACAGGGGGTGCCGGGGAGCTGTTTTTT,CASSSTGGAGELFF
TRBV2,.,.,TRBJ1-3,TGTGCCAGCCTCCCGGGTCGTAGCTCTGGAAACACCATATATTTT,CASLPGRSSGNTIYF
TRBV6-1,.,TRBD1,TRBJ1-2,TGTGCCAGCATACCGGGACAGGGGGGCTACACCTTC,CASIPGQGGYTF
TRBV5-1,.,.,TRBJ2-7,TGCGCCAGCATCGGAGCATACGAGCAGTACTTC,CASIGAYEQYF
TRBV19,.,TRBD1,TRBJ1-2,TGTGCCAGTAGTATTCTGACAGGGGATGGCTACACCTTC,CASSILTGDGYTF